The 25 T cell receptor beta chains presented below share a single source sample, sequenced in a study of neurological immune-mediated disorders. TCRdb itself ran the 5' RACE reads through MiXCR, one entry per CDR3 protein. Of around 53,000 distinct CDR3 sequences in the sample, roughly 4.3% are singletons; the top ten hold 2.5% to 3%. Sequencing was performed on PBMCs. Receptors were obtained from a man aged 50-59 years with multiple sclerosis.

At least ten counts were recorded for this clonotype. The chain employs TRBV5-1 and TRBJ2-7; TRBD1 matches 9 bases. The CDR3 loop spans 14 amino acids. Per the germline V gene, CDR1 is SGHRS and CDR2 is YFSETQ. V lost 4 bases and J lost 2; bases outside the gene matches: 4. CDR3 coding DNA: TGCGCCAGCAGCACCTGGACAGGGGCCTACGAGCAGTACTTC. Protein: CASSTWTGAYEQYF.

CDR3 in DNA: TGTGCCAGCAGTGACAATGACAGGAACACTGAAGCTTTCTTT. This sequence encodes CASSDNDRNTEAFF. The chain links TRBV6-4 to TRBJ1-1; a weak D match, TRBD1 (5 bases). V lost 2 bases to trimming and J lost 1 base, with 8 bases between them. Germline V gives CDR1 MRHNA, CDR2 SNTAGT. This CDR3 comprises 14 residues.

This clonotype appeared many times. The chain links TRBV30 to TRBJ2-5, with D maybe TRBD1 (6 bases). From germline, CDR1 is GTSNPN and CDR2 SVGIG (reference sequence). V was trimmed by 4 bases and J by 1 base, leaving 7 bases between them. The CDR3 runs 12 residues. Here the CDR3 reads CAWTGAQETQYF. In DNA, the CDR3 is TGTGCCTGGACAGGGGCCCAAGAGACCCAGTACTTC.

There are a few counts of this clonotype. One end of the junction fails to match germline, which may point to a read error. The genes are TRBV7-6 and TRBJ1-6; D perhaps matches TRBD1 (5 bases). Germline loops: CDR1 SGHVS, CDR2 FNYEAQ. The CDR3 loop spans 16 amino acids. CDR3 residues: CASSLAAGGGNSPLNF. CDR3 bases: TGTGCCAGCAGCTTAGCGGCGGGTGGGGGTAATTCACCCCTCAACTTT. The full variable domain, completed using reference TRBV7-6 and TRBJ1-6, is GAGVSQSPRYKVTKRGQDVALRCDPISGHVSLYWYRQALGQGPEFLTYFNYEAQQDKSGLPNDRFSAERPEGSISTLTIQRTEQRDSAMYRCASSLAAGGGNSPLNFGNGTRLTVT.

This clonotype came up many times. The V and J genes are TRBV20-1 and TRBJ2-7; TRBD1 matches 8 bases. The CDR3 loop spans 14 amino acids. CDR1 is DFQATT, CDR2 SNEGSKA, per germline (reference sequence). Trimming took 6 bases from V and 0 from J; bases not matched to a gene: 7. The CDR3 loop reads CSAAGQANSYEQYF. The DNA of the CDR3 is TGCAGTGCCGCGGGACAGGCGAACTCCTACGAGCAGTACTTC.

This clonotype was counted at least ten times. The J gene is TRBJ2-7, the V gene TRBV11-1; a possible D gene is TRBD2 (5 bases). The CDR3 runs to 13 residues. Trimming shortened V by 3 bases and J by 6 bases, and 12 bases separated the two germline ends. Germline CDR1 is SGHAT and CDR2 is FQDESV (reference sequence). CDR3 protein: CASSFFPAGEQYF. Written as DNA, the CDR3 is TGTGCCAGCAGCTTTTTTCCGGCGGGCGAGCAGTACTTC. The whole variable domain, filled in from reference TRBV11-1 and TRBJ2-7, reads EAEVAQSPRYKITEKSQAVAFWCDPISGHATLYWYRQILGQGPELLVQFQDESVVDDSQLPKDRFSAERLKGVDSTLKIQPAELGDSAMYLCASSFFPAGEQYFGPGTRLTVT.

This clonotype appeared a few times. This sequence joins TRBV7-2 and TRBJ2-3; D unclear. The CDR3 consists of 13 residues. V lost 3 bases to trimming and J lost 3 bases, with 7 bases between them. The germline V gene encodes CDR1 SGHTA and CDR2 FQGNSA. The CDR3 nucleotides read TGTGCCAGCAGCTTTATGGGAACAGATACGCAGTATTTT. The encoded protein is CASSFMGTDTQYF.

In its sample, this clonotype was seen many times. This rearrangement joins TRBV10-1 to TRBJ2-5, with 11 nucleotides matching TRBD2. The CDR3 length is 15 residues. V was clipped by 6 bases and J by 4 bases; unmatched bases: 7. CDR1 and CDR2 (germline): WNHNN, SYGVQD (reference sequence). DNA for the CDR3: TGCGCCAGCAGCGACGGGACTAGCGGCGGAGAGACCCAGTACTTC. Protein sequence: CASSDGTSGGETQYF.

At least ten counts were recorded for this clonotype. The CDR3 nucleotides are TGTGCCAGCAGCCCCCGACAGGATTTCACCGGGGAGCTGTTTTTT. Encoded protein: CASSPRQDFTGELFF. The rearrangement links TRBV5-6 to TRBJ2-2; perhaps TRBD1 as D (6 bases). Trimming removed 4 bases at V and 4 bases at J, with 14 bases between. Germline V lookup: CDR1 SGHDT, CDR2 YYEEEE. The CDR3 extends over 15 amino acids.

This clonotype was seen repeatedly, ten times or more. J is TRBJ2-1 and V is TRBV5-1; possibly TRBD2 for D (5 bases). CDR3 length: 15 residues. Germline-derived CDR1 and CDR2 are SGHRS and YFSETQ. V lost 0 bases and J lost 3, with 10 bases in between. CDR3 amino acids: CASSLAGLLYNEQFF. The CDR3 region has the DNA TGCGCCAGCAGCTTGGCAGGACTCCTCTACAATGAGCAGTTCTTC.

The chain joins TRBV5-1 to TRBJ1-4, with D perhaps matching TRBD1 (6 bases). V was pared by 2 bases and J by 8 bases, with 13 bases between. Germline lookup yields CDR1 SGHRS and CDR2 YFSETQ. CDR3 length: 14 amino acids. Here the CDR3 DNA reads TGCGCCAGCAGCTTTACAGGGAAGGGGGAAAAACTGTTTTTT. Translation: CASSFTGKGEKLFF.

This clonotype was seen ten or more times. V gene TRBV3-1 combines with J gene TRBJ2-5; D unresolved. The CDR3 has 12 amino acids. CDR1 LGHDT and CDR2 YNNKEL come from the germline V gene (reference sequence). V lost 5 bases and J lost 8, with 12 bases in between. In DNA, the CDR3 is TGTGCCAGCAGCTACGCCAAGAAAACCCAGTACTTC. Its protein is CASSYAKKTQYF.

This clonotype occurred many times. The V and J genes are TRBV29-1 and TRBJ2-1; D is ambiguous. V lost 5 bases and J lost 10, with 15 bases in between. Per germline, CDR1 SQVTM and CDR2 ANQGSEA. CDR3 length equals 12 residues. The CDR3 region is CSVLWVFGEQFF. Written as DNA, the CDR3 is TGCAGCGTTCTGTGGGTTTTTGGCGAGCAGTTCTTC.

The chain joins TRBV7-6 to TRBJ2-3; no clear D. Trimming took off 5 bases at V and 6 bases at J, with 21 bases between the two ends. The CDR3 contains 16 residues. Germline V lookup: CDR1 SGHVS, CDR2 FNYEAQ. The CDR3 loop reads CASSKGEGLRFDTQYF. CDR3 DNA: TGTGCCAGCAGCAAAGGTGAAGGTTTGAGGTTTGATACGCAGTATTTT.

This clonotype was counted at least ten times. The chain joins TRBV20-1 to TRBJ2-7; 9 bases match TRBD1. Per germline, CDR1 DFQATT and CDR2 SNEGSKA (reference sequence). The CDR3 consists of 15 residues. V was pared by 0 bases and J by 7 bases, with 10 bases of the junction left unmatched. CDR3 residues: CSARDLAGTGLEQYF. Written as DNA, the CDR3 is TGCAGTGCTAGAGATCTCGCTGGGACAGGGCTTGAGCAGTACTTC.

In this sample, this clonotype turned up many times. This sequence joins TRBV5-6 and TRBJ2-7; possible D gene TRBD2, 5 bases. Trimming took 4 bases from V and 4 from J, leaving 18 bases between them. This CDR3 region has 15 residues. Germline loops: CDR1 SGHDT, CDR2 YYEEEE. CDR3 sequence (DNA): TGTGCCAGCAGCCCAATCGGGGTGAGGATTTACGAGCAGTACTTC. Its translation: CASSPIGVRIYEQYF.

This clonotype was found many times. This chain joins TRBV7-2 and TRBJ2-5, with D perhaps TRBD2 (7 bases). Germline V gene sequence: CDR1 SGHTA, CDR2 FQGNSA. The CDR3 has 15 amino acids. The V end was cut by 1 base, the J end by 1 base, with 10 bases between. CDR3 in amino acids: CASSLGGGVQETQYF. Here the CDR3 DNA reads TGTGCCAGCAGCTTAGGAGGGGGGGTCCAAGAGACCCAGTACTTC.

This clonotype came up many times. V is TRBV25-1 and J is TRBJ2-1; a weak D match, TRBD2 (6 bases). Germline CDR1 MGHDK, CDR2 SYGVNS. The ends were cut back, 2 bases at V and 10 bases at J, with 9 bases in the middle. The CDR3 covers 12 residues. CDR3 DNA sequence: TGTGCCAGCAGTGAAGGTGGAGGGGAGCAGTTCTTC. This translates into CASSEGGGEQFF.

The chain employs TRBV29-1 and TRBJ2-7; D might be TRBD1 (7 bases). The CDR3 has 13 residues. V dropped 7 bases and J dropped 5 bases, with 18 bases sitting between them. Per germline, CDR1 SQVTM and CDR2 ANQGSEA. CDR3 residues: CSAAGQLGNEQYF. The CDR3 DNA reads TGCAGCGCCGCGGGACAGCTCGGGAACGAGCAGTACTTC.

This clonotype was detected ten times or more. The genes are TRBV7-9 and TRBJ2-1; 14 nucleotides align to TRBD2. The V and J ends lost 0 bases and 4 bases, in that order; junction bases with no gene match: 8. In germline, CDR1 is SEHNR, CDR2 FQNEAQ (reference sequence). The CDR3 is 19 amino acids. This chain's CDR3 is CASSLAPGLAGAGYNEQFF. In DNA, the CDR3 is TGTGCCAGCAGCTTAGCGCCGGGACTAGCGGGGGCCGGATACAATGAGCAGTTCTTC.

In this sample, this clonotype turned up many times. The DNA of the CDR3 is TGCGCCAGCAGCCAAGTTATGACAGGGGAAGGCTATGGCTACACCTTC. It yields the protein CASSQVMTGEGYGYTF. The chain links TRBV4-1 to TRBJ1-2; 8 nucleotides match TRBD1. In germline, CDR1 is MGHRA, CDR2 YSYEKL. There are 16 residues in the CDR3. After removal of 1 base from V and 4 bases from J, the junction contained 8 bases not matched to a gene.

A note on this clonotype: A read error may explain this, as a much larger clone is one base away. The CDR3 ends on some other residue instead of the conserved phenylalanine or tryptophan, so this is likely a read error. The chain combines TRBV5-4 with TRBJ2-4; D gene ambiguous. Germline V lookup: CDR1 SGHNT, CDR2 YYREEE (reference sequence). V was clipped by 4 bases and J by 0 bases, with 11 bases between them. This CDR3 has 15 amino acids. The DNA for the CDR3 is TGTGCCAGCAGCCCCGCCGGGTTAGCCAAAAACATTCAGTACTAC. Protein: CASSPAGLAKNIQYY.

This clonotype was counted a few times. J is TRBJ1-2 and V is TRBV10-3, with TRBD1 matching over 7 bases. CDR1 is ENHRY and CDR2 is SYGVKD in the germline V gene. CDR3 length equals 17 residues. The V segment lost 3 bases and the J segment 0 bases; nucleotides outside the gene matches: 10. CDR3 sequence: CAISDKGAGGTNYGYTF. DNA of the CDR3: TGTGCCATCAGTGACAAAGGGGCAGGGGGGACTAACTATGGCTACACCTTC.

This clonotype was found many times. This chain connects TRBV5-1 to TRBJ2-5; 11 bases align to TRBD2. The germline CDR1 and CDR2 sequences are SGHRS and YFSETQ. V shed 1 base and J 2 bases; nucleotides not matched to a gene: 4. The CDR3 is made up of 16 amino acids. CDR3 region: CASSLLAGGEQETQYF. CDR3 DNA sequence: TGCGCCAGCAGCTTGCTAGCGGGAGGAGAACAAGAGACCCAGTACTTC.

This clonotype appeared many times. The chain combines TRBV6-2 or TRBV6-3 with TRBJ1-1, with 7 bases that match TRBD1. The CDR3 spans 13 residues. Looked up from germline, CDR1 is MNHEY and CDR2 is SVGEGT. The trim removed 6 bases at V and 5 bases at J, leaving 6 bases unmatched. DNA of the CDR3: TGTGCCAGCAGGCTCGACAGGGTTACTGAAGCTTTCTTT. It codes for CASRLDRVTEAFF.